These 28 T cell receptor beta chains were all obtained from the same sample, sequenced in a study of beta chain features in type 1 diabetes. Expressed TCRB transcripts were sequenced after all isolated RNA was converted to cDNA. Measured with immunoSEQ multiplex PCR; TCRdb has only the in-frame clones, and not every one. The data hold about 160,000 clones, with approximately 9% observed a single time. The sequencing input was central memory CD4+ T cells from blood. All receptors come from a woman aged 18-29 years in good health.

This clone showed up just a few times. The genes are TRBV29-1 and TRBJ1-2; the D gene is possibly TRBD1 (5 bases). Trimming stripped 4 bases from V and 2 bases from J, with 8 bases between. This CDR3 is built from 12 residues. Germline V CDR1 and CDR2: SQVTM, ANQGSEA. CDR3 region: CSVVKGNYGYTF. Written as DNA, the CDR3 is TGCAGCGTTGTGAAGGGGAACTATGGCTACACCTTC.

This clone was counted between two and nine times. The chain has TRBV30 and TRBJ2-7; tentatively, D is TRBD2 (5 bases). Germline V lookup: CDR1 GTSNPN, CDR2 SVGIG (reference sequence). The V end lost 2 bases, the J end lost 3 bases, and 11 bases lay between the germline ends. The CDR3 extends over 13 amino acids. As DNA, the CDR3 is TGTGCCTGGAGTCAGAGCGGAGGCTACGAGCAGTACTTC. Translated: CAWSQSGGYEQYF.

This chain uses TRBV2 with TRBJ1-6; D remains unclear. The CDR3 totals 13 residues. The V and J ends lost 6 bases and 5 bases respectively, with 8 bases between them. The germline CDR1 and CDR2 sequences are SNHLY and FYNNEI. For the CDR3, the DNA is TGTGCCAGCAGCGGTTTTGATAATTCACCCCTCCACTTT. Translated: CASSGFDNSPLHF.

The gene calls are TRBV29-1 and TRBJ1-2, with TRBD1 matching over 9 bases. With 8 bases clipped from V and 5 bases from J, the junction kept 6 bases outside the gene matches. The CDR3 has 12 residues. Germline values: CDR1 SQVTM, CDR2 ANQGSEA. CDR3 residues: CSSTGGRYGYTF. The CDR3 nucleotides are TGCAGCTCGACAGGGGGACGGTATGGCTACACCTTC.

The rearrangement uses TRBV29-1 and TRBJ1-1, with 7 bases that match TRBD1. V shed 5 bases and J 3 bases; nucleotides not matched to a gene: 12. The CDR3 length is 15 residues. Germline CDR1 is SQVTM and CDR2 is ANQGSEA. CDR3 nucleotide sequence: TGCAGCGTTCAAGGTAAAGGGGGCTGGGACACTGAAGCTTTCTTT. Residues: CSVQGKGGWDTEAFF.

This clone came up many times. This chain connects TRBV7-2 to TRBJ1-5; 7 nucleotides agree with TRBD1. CDR3 length: 17 residues. From germline, CDR1 is SGHTA and CDR2 FQGNSA. V dropped 4 bases and J dropped 7; count of bases not matched to a gene: 16. The CDR3 reads CASSSSTGSLLGQPQHF. The CDR3 DNA reads TGTGCCAGCAGCTCTTCGACAGGGTCCCTACTCGGACAGCCCCAGCATTTT.

The V and J genes are TRBV5-1 and TRBJ1-1; TRBD1 matches 8 bases. Germline-derived CDR1 and CDR2 are SGHRS and YFSETQ. The CDR3 has 15 residues. V was pared by 2 bases and J by 5 bases, with 8 bases of the junction left unmatched. CDR3 amino acids: CASSFSNRGETEAFF. The CDR3 region has the DNA TGCGCCAGCAGCTTTTCAAACAGGGGGGAGACTGAAGCTTTCTTT.

This clone was counted only a few times. The chain combines TRBV5-1 with TRBJ1-2, with D perhaps TRBD1 (5 bases). There are 14 residues in the CDR3. V was pared by 5 bases and J by 6 bases, with 17 bases between. CDR1 SGHRS and CDR2 YFSETQ come from the germline V gene. CDR3 sequence reads: CASRTNPGVDGYTF. DNA of the CDR3: TGCGCCAGCAGAACAAACCCGGGGGTAGATGGCTACACCTTC.

The chain has TRBV6-6 and TRBJ1-5; 10 bases line up with TRBD1. V lost 9 bases, J lost 7 bases, and 6 bases stayed unmatched. The CDR3 sequence is 13 residues long. Germline V gives CDR1 MNHNY, CDR2 SVGAGI (reference sequence). This chain's CDR3 is CASGQGVRQPQHF. The CDR3, as DNA: TGTGCCAGTGGACAGGGGGTCCGGCAGCCCCAGCATTTT.

This clone was observed a handful of times. The V and J genes are TRBV5-1 and TRBJ2-7; 10 positions agree with TRBD1. This CDR3 is built from 15 residues. Germline CDR1 is SGHRS and CDR2 is YFSETQ. The J segment lost 2 bases and the V segment lost 4 bases, leaving 6 bases of the junction unmatched. CDR3 in DNA: TGCGCCAGCAGCCCCGGGACAGGGGTCACCTACGAGCAGTACTTC. It yields the protein CASSPGTGVTYEQYF.

This clone was seen only a few times. The chain couples TRBV28 to TRBJ1-2; D is undetermined. V was trimmed by 4 bases and J by 4 bases, leaving 13 bases between them. The CDR3 is 14 residues long. Germline V gene sequence: CDR1 MDHEN, CDR2 SYDVKM. CDR3 bases: TGTGCCAGCAGTTCTTACGTCGGAGTCTATGGCTACACCTTC. Its protein product is CASSSYVGVYGYTF.

This clone was picked up a small number of times. V usage is TRBV7-9 and J usage is TRBJ1-6; D not resolved. The V gene lost 1 base and the J gene lost 12 bases, with 16 bases spanning the gap. Germline values: CDR1 SEHNR, CDR2 FQNEAQ (reference sequence). This CDR3 is built from 15 residues. The CDR3 reads CASSLGGQYGEPLHF. CDR3 DNA: TGTGCCAGCAGCTTAGGGGGTCAATACGGGGAACCCCTCCACTTT.

V is TRBV28 and J is TRBJ1-1, with D maybe TRBD1 (6 bases). Looked up from germline, CDR1 is MDHEN and CDR2 is SYDVKM. The CDR3 covers 15 residues. CDR3 residues: CATSGRTVVWTEAFF. The CDR3 bases are TGTGCTACCTCGGGAAGGACAGTTGTATGGACTGAAGCTTTCTTT.

This clone was detected only a few times. CDR3 DNA: TGTGCCAGCAGAGGCCGGGGACTAGAGACAGATACGCAGTATTTT. Translating it yields CASRGRGLETDTQYF. V gene TRBV5-4 combines with J gene TRBJ2-3; 8 bases align to TRBD2. The CDR3 covers 15 residues. Unmatched junction bases numbered 8, after V lost 5 bases and J lost 3 bases. The germline V gene encodes CDR1 SGHNT and CDR2 YYREEE (reference sequence).

The CDR3 DNA reads as TGTGCCAGCAGCTTAGGGACGGGATACACTGAAGCTTTCTTT. Its translation is CASSLGTGYTEAFF. V usage is TRBV11-2 and J usage is TRBJ1-1; D not resolved. Trimming left V 1 base short and J 3 bases short, with 9 bases between. The germline CDR1 and CDR2 sequences are SGHAT and FQNNGV. The CDR3 has 14 residues.

This clone was seen a single time. This same CDR3 is encoded by further DNA sequences in the sample. The chain carries TRBV11-2 and TRBJ1-5; 9 bases line up with TRBD1. The CDR3 loop spans 13 amino acids. Losses at the gene ends were 5 bases for V and 7 bases for J; bases not matched to a gene: 3. Looked up from germline, CDR1 is SGHAT and CDR2 is FQNNGV. The CDR3 DNA follows: TGTGCCAGCAGCCAGGACAGGGGCCAGCCCCAGCATTTT. It specifies CASSQDRGQPQHF.

This clone came up a few times. The CDR3 region is CASGGDQNTEAFF. The CDR3 bases are TGTGCCAGCGGCGGGGACCAGAACACTGAAGCTTTCTTT. V is TRBV2 and J is TRBJ1-1; tentative D call: TRBD1 (5 bases). The CDR3 is 13 amino acids. Germline values: CDR1 SNHLY, CDR2 FYNNEI. V lost 8 bases and J lost 1, with 11 bases in between.

This clone was counted between two and nine times. V gene TRBV19 combines with J gene TRBJ2-1, with 12 bases matching TRBD2. Germline CDR1 is LNHDA and CDR2 is SQIVND (reference sequence). The trim removed 4 bases at V and 11 bases at J, leaving 15 bases unmatched. The CDR3 runs 17 residues. The CDR3 DNA reads as TGTGCCAGTAGTAAGCAGACTAGCGGGAGACGAGAGTTTCAGCAGTTCTTC. This gives the protein CASSKQTSGRREFQQFF.

This clone came up a few times. V and J are TRBV2 and TRBJ1-2; unclear D gene. CDR1 SNHLY and CDR2 FYNNEI come from the germline V gene. This CDR3 contains 12 residues. V gave up 3 bases and J gave up 4 bases, with 6 bases separating them. The CDR3 here is CASSDGSYGYTF. The CDR3, as DNA: TGTGCCAGCAGTGATGGGAGCTATGGCTACACCTTC.

This clone showed up just a few times. The chain recombines TRBV18 with TRBJ2-3, with 7 positions matching TRBD2. Per germline, CDR1 KGHSH and CDR2 LQKENI. With 3 bases clipped from V and 4 bases from J, the junction kept 4 bases outside the gene matches. The CDR3 consists of 14 residues. CDR3 sequence reads: CASSPSSGSDTQYF. The CDR3 DNA reads as TGTGCCAGCTCACCGTCTAGCGGATCAGATACGCAGTATTTT.

This clone was detected a few times. J is TRBJ1-1 and V is TRBV19; D unresolved. Trimming pared 3 bases from V and 0 bases from J, leaving 8 bases between. This CDR3 region has 14 residues. The germline V gene encodes CDR1 LNHDA and CDR2 SQIVND (reference sequence). CDR3 nucleotides: TGTGCCAGTAGTATTGGAGCCATGAACACTGAAGCTTTCTTT. Translated, it gives CASSIGAMNTEAFF.

The chain couples TRBV2 to TRBJ2-1; D is uncertain. The CDR3 is 11 residues long. The V and J ends lost 8 bases and 9 bases respectively, with 11 bases between them. Germline V gives CDR1 SNHLY, CDR2 FYNNEI. The CDR3 protein is CASVTTGEQFF. The DNA for the CDR3 is TGTGCCAGCGTTACGACGGGTGAGCAGTTCTTC.

The genes are TRBV7-2 and TRBJ1-2, with D unresolved. Looked up from germline, CDR1 is SGHTA and CDR2 is FQGNSA. There are 16 residues in the CDR3. Between the trimmed V and J ends, which lost 5 bases and 9 bases, there was a span of 25 bases. In nucleotides, the CDR3 is TGTGCCAGCAGCCCTACCCCACCCGGGATCGCTAATCGCTACACCTTC. Encoded protein: CASSPTPPGIANRYTF.

This clone has ten or more counts. V gene TRBV5-6 combines with J gene TRBJ1-6; no clear D gene. CDR3 length: 14 amino acids. Germline CDR1 SGHDT, CDR2 YYEEEE. V gave up 1 base and J gave up 7 bases, with 9 bases separating them. CDR3 nucleotide sequence: TGTGCCAGCAGCTTGCAGGATAGGAATTCACCCCTCCACTTT. Protein: CASSLQDRNSPLHF. Full variable domain (remainder filled in from reference TRBV5-6 and TRBJ1-6): DAGVTQSPTHLIKTRGQQVTLRCSPKSGHDTVSWYQQALGQGPQFIFQYYEEEERQRGNFPDRFSGHQFPNYSSELNVNALLLGDSALYLCASSLQDRNSPLHFGNGTRLTVT.

The chain couples TRBV9 to TRBJ2-1, with a possible D match to TRBD1 (5 bases). The CDR3 runs 13 residues. Germline V gene data show CDR1 as SGDLS and CDR2 as YYNGEE. CDR3 nucleotide sequence: TGTGCGAACGCTAGGGGCCACTACAATGAGCAGTTCTTC. Protein product: CANARGHYNEQFF.

V usage is TRBV14 and J usage is TRBJ2-6, with 8 bases identical to TRBD1. The germline gives CDR1 SGHDN, CDR2 FVKESK. The trim removed 3 bases at V and 3 bases at J, leaving 10 bases unmatched. CDR3 length equals 18 residues. CDR3 in DNA: TGTGCCAGCAGCCAGCGAGGACAGGGATTGAGTGGGGCCAACGTCCTGACTTTC. It specifies CASSQRGQGLSGANVLTF.

This clone appeared a few times. V gene TRBV15 combines with J gene TRBJ2-1; no reliable D call. With 5 bases removed from V and 5 bases from J, the gap between germline ends came to 13 bases. From germline, CDR1 is LNHNV and CDR2 YYDKDF (reference sequence). The CDR3 spans 14 residues. The DNA for the CDR3 is TGTGCCACCAGCTATCAGCGAGCCCACAATGAGCAGTTCTTC. It translates to CATSYQRAHNEQFF.

This clone showed up just a few times. V and J are TRBV9 and TRBJ1-2, with D unresolved. V was cut by 5 bases and J by 8 bases, with 16 bases left in between. There are 13 residues in the CDR3. Per the germline V gene, CDR1 is SGDLS and CDR2 is YYNGEE. CDR3 bases: TGTGCCAGCAGTAACCTCGGGGATCCGGGCTACACCTTC. This encodes CASSNLGDPGYTF.